The T cell receptor beta chain described here comes from a study of T cell repertoires in cytomegalovirus infection. In regard to this clonotype: Antigen specificity is unknown.

The V segment lost 4 bases and the J segment 6 bases; nucleotides outside the gene matches: 11. There are 16 residues in the CDR3. CDR1 and CDR2 (germline): SGHNT, YYREEE (reference sequence). TCRdb independently ran MiXCR on the reads; one entry per CDR3 protein. Among approximately 730,000 distinct CDR3 sequences listed, 33% were seen once. The material sequenced was cultured PBMCs, taken from culture after CMV antigen stimulation. This receptor was obtained from a human donor in good health (CMV status not recorded). Some clones in this sample may be carry-over from other donors' samples. The V and J genes are TRBV5-4 and TRBJ2-1; 9 bases line up with TRBD1. DNA for the CDR3: TGTGCCAGCAGCCGACCTGGGACAGGGAAGTTCAATGAGCAGTTCTTC. Its translation is CASSRPGTGKFNEQFF.